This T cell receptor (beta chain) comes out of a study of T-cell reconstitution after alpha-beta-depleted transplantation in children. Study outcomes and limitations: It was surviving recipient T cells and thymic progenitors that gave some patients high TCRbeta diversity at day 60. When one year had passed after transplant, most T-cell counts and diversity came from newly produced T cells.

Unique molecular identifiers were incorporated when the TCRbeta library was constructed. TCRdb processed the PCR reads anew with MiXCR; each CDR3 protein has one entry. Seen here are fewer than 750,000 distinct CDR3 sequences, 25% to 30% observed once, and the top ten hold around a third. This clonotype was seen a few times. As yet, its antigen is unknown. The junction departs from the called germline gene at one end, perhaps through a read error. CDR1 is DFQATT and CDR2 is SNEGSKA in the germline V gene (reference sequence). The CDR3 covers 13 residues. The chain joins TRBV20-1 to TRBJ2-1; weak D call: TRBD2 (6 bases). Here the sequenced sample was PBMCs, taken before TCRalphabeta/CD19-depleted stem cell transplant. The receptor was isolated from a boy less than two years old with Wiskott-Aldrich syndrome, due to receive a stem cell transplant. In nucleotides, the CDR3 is TGTGGTGCCATAGCGGACTCCTACAATGAGCAGTTCTTC. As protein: CGAIADSYNEQFF.